This T cell receptor (beta chain) was retrieved from a study of blood T cell repertoires in COVID-19. Trimming took 5 bases from V and 3 from J; bases not matched to a gene: 3. Germline V gene data show CDR1 as SGHTA and CDR2 as FQGTGA. The CDR3 sequence is 15 residues long. Generated by immunoSEQ multiplex PCR, the TCRdb table keeps only in-frame clones and is missing some. Of around 400,000 clones detected, roughly 90% appear once; the ten largest clones hold 0.95% to 1.5%. Material: peripheral blood. The TCR sequence derives from a man aged 35 to 55 with acute or convalescent COVID-19. V usage is TRBV7-3 and J usage is TRBJ2-2, with 10 bases identical to TRBD2. The chain's CDR3 is CASSRSGRDTGELFF. CDR3 DNA sequence: TGTGCCAGCAGCCGAAGCGGGAGGGACACCGGGGAGCTGTTTTTT.